These T cell receptor beta chains were read from a single sample in a study of identical twins. TCRdb fed the 5' RACE reads into MiXCR, producing one record per CDR3 protein. The sample has around 680,000 distinct CDR3 sequences, 8.5% to 9.5% seen once. In addition, the sample was reused for a study of yellow fever vaccine responses in identical twins.

The material sequenced was PBMCs. The receptors shown here come from a young woman in good health. Both conserved end residues are part of each CDR3. The D gene is left open where the match is weak. Clone size is shown for a subset of rows, as once, few, many or a class of expanded clone.

D gene: TRBD2; V gene: TRBV28; J gene: TRBJ2-3; clone size: many; CDR3 protein: CASNPSGREDTQYF; CDR3 DNA: TGTGCCAGCAACCCTAGCGGGAGGGAAGATACGCAGTATTTT
D gene: TRBD1; V gene: TRBV29-1; J gene: TRBJ2-7; clone size: many; CDR3 protein: CSVGTGASYEQYF; CDR3 DNA: TGCAGCGTCGGGACAGGGGCCTCCTACGAGCAGTACTTC
D gene: NA; V gene: TRBV28; J gene: TRBJ2-1; clone size: few; CDR3 protein: CASSLVGAHEQFF; CDR3 DNA: TGTGCCAGCAGTTTAGTTGGGGCCCATGAGCAGTTCTTC
D gene: TRBD1; V gene: TRBV7-9; J gene: TRBJ1-1; clone size: NA; CDR3 protein: CASSPDRGFTEAFF; CDR3 DNA: TGTGCCAGCAGCCCGGACAGGGGGTTCACTGAAGCTTTCTTT
D gene: NA; V gene: TRBV5-1; J gene: TRBJ1-5; clone size: many; CDR3 protein: CASSLGEGIQPQHF; CDR3 DNA: TGCGCCAGCAGCTTGGGAGAAGGGATTCAGCCCCAGCATTTT
D gene: TRBD2; V gene: TRBV2; J gene: TRBJ2-1; clone size: NA; CDR3 protein: CASSHGLAGDYEQFF; CDR3 DNA: TGTGCCAGCAGTCATGGACTAGCGGGGGATTATGAGCAGTTCTTC
D gene: NA; V gene: TRBV29-1; J gene: TRBJ2-7; clone size: NA; CDR3 protein: CSVGHRQPPYEQYF; CDR3 DNA: TGCAGCGTTGGACATCGACAGCCCCCCTACGAGCAGTACTTC
D gene: NA; V gene: TRBV12-3/TRBV12-4; J gene: TRBJ2-7; clone size: few; CDR3 protein: CASSLEGQALYEQYF; CDR3 DNA: TGTGCCAGCAGTTTAGAAGGGCAGGCGTTGTACGAGCAGTACTTC
D gene: NA; V gene: TRBV7-6; J gene: TRBJ2-1; clone size: few; CDR3 protein: CASSLVTGTYNEQFF; CDR3 DNA: TGTGCCAGCAGCTTAGTTACCGGGACCTACAATGAGCAGTTCTTC
D gene: NA; V gene: TRBV24-1; J gene: TRBJ2-3; clone size: NA; CDR3 protein: CATSDLEGRGAWSTDTQYF; CDR3 DNA: TGTGCCACCAGTGATTTGGAGGGTCGGGGGGCGTGGAGCACAGATACGCAGTATTTT
D gene: NA; V gene: TRBV20-1; J gene: TRBJ2-1; clone size: NA; CDR3 protein: CSARRASDEQFF; CDR3 DNA: TGCAGTGCTAGGAGGGCGTCGGATGAGCAGTTCTTC
D gene: NA; V gene: TRBV27; J gene: TRBJ2-7; clone size: NA; CDR3 protein: CASSLSQGTPGGEQYF; CDR3 DNA: TGTGCCAGCAGTTTATCACAGGGGACGCCGGGGGGCGAGCAGTACTTC
D gene: NA; V gene: TRBV4-3; J gene: TRBJ2-7; clone size: NA; CDR3 protein: CASSLTVGERFEQYF; CDR3 DNA: TGCGCCAGCAGCCTTACGGTGGGGGAGCGGTTCGAGCAGTACTTC
D gene: NA; V gene: TRBV9; J gene: TRBJ2-1; clone size: NA; CDR3 protein: CASSVGEAQVRYEQFF; CDR3 DNA: TGTGCCAGCAGCGTAGGAGAGGCTCAGGTACGGTATGAGCAGTTCTTC
D gene: NA; V gene: TRBV5-6; J gene: TRBJ2-1; clone size: NA; CDR3 protein: CASSWETTGSNEQFF; CDR3 DNA: TGTGCCAGCAGCTGGGAGACAACAGGATCGAATGAGCAGTTCTTC
D gene: TRBD1; V gene: TRBV12-3/TRBV12-4; J gene: TRBJ2-3; clone size: NA; CDR3 protein: CASSPNDRGSTDTQYF; CDR3 DNA: TGTGCCAGCAGCCCCAATGACAGGGGGAGCACAGATACGCAGTATTTT
D gene: TRBD2; V gene: TRBV10-2; J gene: TRBJ2-5; clone size: few; CDR3 protein: CASRIGGGGKGETQYF; CDR3 DNA: TGCGCCAGCAGGATTGGCGGGGGGGGTAAAGGAGAGACCCAGTACTTC
D gene: NA; V gene: TRBV11-2; J gene: TRBJ2-2; clone size: many; CDR3 protein: CASSLVGLNTGELFF; CDR3 DNA: TGTGCCAGCAGCTTAGTGGGCTTGAACACCGGGGAGCTGTTTTTT
D gene: TRBD1; V gene: TRBV5-1; J gene: TRBJ1-2; clone size: many; CDR3 protein: CASSLAVDRGYGYTF; CDR3 DNA: TGCGCCAGCAGCTTGGCCGTCGACAGGGGATATGGCTACACCTTC
D gene: TRBD2; V gene: TRBV18; J gene: TRBJ2-3; clone size: many; CDR3 protein: CASFSGLAGTDTQYF; CDR3 DNA: TGTGCCAGCTTTTCGGGACTAGCGGGAACAGATACGCAGTATTTT
D gene: TRBD2; V gene: TRBV3-1; J gene: TRBJ2-1; clone size: NA; CDR3 protein: CASSHSGNEQFF; CDR3 DNA: TGTGCCAGCAGCCATAGCGGGAATGAGCAGTTCTTC
D gene: TRBD2; V gene: TRBV10-3; J gene: TRBJ2-1; clone size: NA; CDR3 protein: CAIEPGLAGYGEQFF; CDR3 DNA: TGTGCCATTGAACCGGGACTAGCGGGATATGGTGAGCAGTTCTTC